The 12 T cell receptor beta chains reported below all come from one sample, sequenced in a study of regulatory T cells in long-lasting Graves disease. Libraries of TCR beta came from iRepertoire HTBI primers plus Arm-PCR of CDR3 regions. One entry per CDR3 protein, called by TCRdb with MiXCR from the multiplex PCR reads. Of a few hundred thousand distinct CDR3 sequences in the sample, 20% to 25% were seen once. Time point meaning: persistent/refractory GD, antithyroid drugs over 5 years with positive TRAb. From RNA extracted from PBMCs, the TCR library was made. The input for sequencing was peripheral blood mononuclear cells (PBMCs), taken when the disease was refractory, from a patient treated with antithyroid drugs. These receptors were collected from a female donor with Graves disease.

This clonotype was counted a few times. The V and J genes are TRBV20-1 and TRBJ2-5; unclear D gene. This CDR3 is built from 13 residues. With 5 bases removed from V and 2 bases from J, the gap between germline ends came to 12 bases. CDR1 and CDR2 (germline): DFQATT, SNEGSKA (reference sequence). CDR3 region: CSAFHWVQETQYF. CDR3 nucleotides: TGCAGTGCTTTCCACTGGGTTCAAGAGACCCAGTACTTC.

There are a few counts of this clonotype. V gene TRBV2 combines with J gene TRBJ2-7; D not resolved. Germline CDR1 SNHLY, CDR2 FYNNEI. CDR3 size: 12 residues. V shed 6 bases and J shed 2 bases, with 8 bases lying between them. The DNA for the CDR3 is TGTGCCAGCAGGGCCTTAACCTACGAGCAGTACTTC. This sequence encodes CASRALTYEQYF.

This clonotype was detected ten times or more. The junction differs from germline at one of its ends, possibly a read error. The CDR3 sequence: CVSKRYSSGANVLTF. In DNA form, the CDR3 reads TGTGTCAGCAAAAGGTACAGCTCTGGGGCCAACGTCCTGACTTTC. The chain couples TRBV11-2 to TRBJ2-6; D ambiguous. This CDR3 contains 15 residues. CDR1 is SGHAT and CDR2 is FQNNGV in the germline V gene.

The chain has TRBV5-1 and TRBJ1-1; possibly TRBD1 for D (5 bases). The CDR3 sequence is 14 residues long. Trimming cost V 4 bases and J 4 bases, with 14 bases left between them. Per the germline V gene, CDR1 is SGHRS and CDR2 is YFSETQ. Here the CDR3 DNA reads TGCGCCAGCAGCACCCAGGGAGGTAGCACTGAAGCTTTCTTT. Protein product: CASSTQGGSTEAFF.

This chain uses TRBV20-1 with TRBJ2-7; TRBD2 agrees at 8 bases. After removal of 5 bases from V and 0 bases from J, the junction contained 6 bases not matched to a gene. CDR1 and CDR2 from the germline V gene are DFQATT and SNEGSKA (reference sequence). The CDR3 loop spans 14 amino acids. The DNA for the CDR3 is TGCAGTGCTTTTGGGAGCGGGAGCTCCTACGAGCAGTACTTC. Translated, it gives CSAFGSGSSYEQYF.

The chain recombines TRBV5-1 with TRBJ1-1; D is uncertain. V was clipped by 4 bases and J by 0 bases, with 7 bases between them. Germline V gives CDR1 SGHRS, CDR2 YFSETQ. This CDR3 spans 13 amino acids. The CDR3 is CASSQHLNTEAFF. CDR3 DNA: TGCGCCAGCAGCCAACATTTGAACACTGAAGCTTTCTTT.

The sample holds many counts of this clonotype. The chain links TRBV6-1 to TRBJ1-1, with D uncertain. The germline V gene has CDR1 MNHNS and CDR2 SASEGT. The CDR3 consists of 14 residues. Trimming stripped 7 bases from V and 2 bases from J, with 14 bases between. The CDR3 nucleotides are TGTGCCAGCACCGGCGTTTCTCGCAACACTGAAGCTTTCTTT. It translates to CASTGVSRNTEAFF.

The chain recombines TRBV5-6 with TRBJ2-3; no reliable D call. This CDR3 is 15 amino acids long. V gave up 0 bases and J gave up 0 bases, with 8 bases separating them. The germline V gene encodes CDR1 SGHDT and CDR2 YYEEEE. CDR3 residues: CASSLDPASTDTQYF. In nucleotides, the CDR3 is TGTGCCAGCAGCTTGGACCCTGCTAGCACAGATACGCAGTATTTT.

A few counts support this clonotype. V is TRBV6-2 or TRBV6-3 and J is TRBJ2-2; tentative D call: TRBD2 (6 bases). Germline-derived CDR1 and CDR2 are MNHEY and SVGEGT. V was shortened by 0 bases and J by 5 bases, with 7 bases between the two germline ends. The CDR3 is 14 residues long. CDR3 loop: CASSYSAGTGELFF. DNA for the CDR3: TGTGCCAGCAGTTACTCGGCGGGAACCGGGGAGCTGTTTTTT.

This clonotype was observed a handful of times. CDR3 loop: CASSFLGTGNYEQYF. CDR3 DNA sequence: TGTGCCAGCAGTTTCCTCGGGACAGGGAACTACGAGCAGTACTTC. This chain connects TRBV27 to TRBJ2-7; the match to TRBD1 covers 9 bases. The germline V gene encodes CDR1 MNHEY and CDR2 SMNVEV (reference sequence). The junction had 6 bases not matched to a gene; V was cut back by 3 bases and J by 3 bases. This CDR3 has 15 residues.

This sequence joins TRBV25-1 and TRBJ1-5; D gene ambiguous. The CDR3 is made up of 12 amino acids. With 6 bases removed from V and 5 bases from J, the gap between germline ends came to 8 bases. Germline CDR1 reads MGHDK; CDR2 reads SYGVNS. CDR3 sequence: CASRFGDQPQHF. The CDR3 nucleotides are TGTGCCAGCAGGTTCGGCGATCAGCCCCAGCATTTT.

This chain joins TRBV7-8 and TRBJ2-2, with D tentatively TRBD2 (6 bases). The germline V gene has CDR1 SGHVS and CDR2 FQNEAQ. The CDR3 contains 18 residues. The V end lost 1 base, the J end lost 0 bases, and 15 bases lay between the germline ends. CDR3 sequence: CASSLGTFGGANTGELFF. The CDR3, as DNA: TGTGCCAGCAGCTTAGGCACCTTTGGCGGGGCGAACACCGGGGAGCTGTTTTTT. Together with reference TRBV7-8 and TRBJ2-2, the CDR3 gives the full variable domain: GAGVSQSPRYKVAKRGQDVALRCDPISGHVSLFWYQQALGQGPEFLTYFQNEAQLDKSGLPSDRFFAERPEGSVSTLKIQRTQQEDSAVYLCASSLGTFGGANTGELFFGEGSRLTVL.